This T cell receptor (beta chain) was identified during a study of beta chain features in type 1 diabetes. Study-wide context: The patient and healthy donor groups were comparable for age, gender and cell yields.

Isolation of CD4+ naive, central memory, regulatory and stem cell-like memory cells was achieved by sorting via CD45RO/CCR7/CD25/CD127/CD95/CD27. Investigators reverse transcribed all isolated RNA, so they sequenced expressed TCRB transcripts. Assay: immunoSEQ multiplex PCR; the TCRdb copy retains only in-frame clones and omits some. Of more than 300,000 clones in the sample, about 10% are singletons; the top ten hold about 0.63%. General study points: The study found that naive, central memory and Treg TCRB repertoires appeared more similar in patients than in healthy donors. Shorter TCRB CDR3s, moderately but significantly so, marked every one of the four CD4+ subsets in Type 1 diabetes patients. These data did not resolve whether HLA type affects TCRB rearrangement.

This clone was detected only a few times. What it binds is not known. The receptor's source is a man aged 25-45 years with type 1 diabetes. The sample taken for sequencing was central memory CD4+ T cells from blood.

CDR3 protein: CASSLGRWSSYEQYF. In DNA form, the CDR3 reads TGTGCCAGCAGCTTGGGGCGGTGGAGCTCCTACGAGCAGTACTTC. This sequence joins TRBV5-6 and TRBJ2-7, with D uncertain. The CDR3 contains 15 residues. The V gene lost 0 bases and the J gene lost 0 bases, with 10 bases spanning the gap. Germline V gene sequence: CDR1 SGHDT, CDR2 YYEEEE.